This T cell receptor (beta chain) came from a study of cytomegalovirus exposure and HLA in healthy donors. Whole-study findings and limits: Most likely, a cluster of highly shared sequence variants arose as a sequencing artifact.

The PCR employed 60 Vbeta primers together with 13 Jbeta primers. TCRdb's table, derived via immunoSEQ multiplex PCR, lists solely in-frame clones and lacks some. Of around 200,000 clones listed, roughly 77% were seen once; the top ten hold 3% to 4%. As concerns this clone: The antigen is not known.

The CDR3 sequence is 14 residues long. With 3 bases removed from V and 3 bases from J, the gap between germline ends came to 11 bases. Germline V gene data show CDR1 as KGHSH and CDR2 as LQKENI. The TCR comes from a woman aged 25 to 39 in good health and CMV-seropositive. The sequenced sample was PBMCs. This chain links TRBV18 with TRBJ1-1, with D unresolved. CDR3 sequence: CASSPLGADTEAFF. CDR3 sequence (DNA): TGTGCCAGCTCACCTCTGGGCGCCGACACTGAAGCTTTCTTT.